This TCR beta chain was identified during a study of blood T cell repertoires in COVID-19. As for the study in general: The United States, Italy and Spain were the sources of the acute and convalescent COVID-19 samples. Sample material is recorded as cDNA or gDNA derived from T cells, B-cell-depleted T cells, or PBMCs.

Produced via immunoSEQ multiplex PCR; TCRdb's table is partial and in-frame only. The data hold approximately 83,000 clones, with roughly 90% observed a single time. The CDR3 runs to 11 residues. Germline loops: CDR1 LNHDA, CDR2 SQIVND (reference sequence). Sample: peripheral blood. The receptor was isolated from a man aged 70 or older with acute or convalescent COVID-19. J is TRBJ2-7 and V is TRBV19; 7 bases are shared with TRBD1. The CDR3 sequence is CASGTVYEQYF. CDR3 coding DNA: TGTGCTTCCGGGACAGTCTACGAGCAGTACTTC. The variable domain in full, completed from reference TRBV19 and TRBJ2-7, reads DGGITQSPKYLFRKEGQNVTLSCEQNLNHDAMYWYRQDPGQGLRLIYYSQIVNDFQKGDIAEGYSVSREKKESFPLTVTSAQKNPTAFYLCASGTVYEQYFGPGTRLTVT.